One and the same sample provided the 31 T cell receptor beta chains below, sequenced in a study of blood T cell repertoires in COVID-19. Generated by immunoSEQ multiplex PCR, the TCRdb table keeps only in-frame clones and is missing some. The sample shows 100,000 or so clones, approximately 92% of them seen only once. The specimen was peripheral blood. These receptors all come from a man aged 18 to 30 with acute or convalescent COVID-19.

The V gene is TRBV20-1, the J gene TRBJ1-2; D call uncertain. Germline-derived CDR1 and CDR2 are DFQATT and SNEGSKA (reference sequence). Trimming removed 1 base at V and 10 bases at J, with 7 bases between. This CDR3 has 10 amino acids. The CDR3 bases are TGCAGTGCTAGAGCACTCGACTACACCTTC. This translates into CSARALDYTF.

CDR3 in amino acids: CASSQDRGWGNTEAFF. Here the CDR3 DNA reads TGTGCCAGCAGCCAAGATCGAGGGTGGGGGAACACTGAAGCTTTCTTT. The chain couples TRBV4-2 to TRBJ1-1, with D unclear. The CDR3 length is 16 residues. Germline values: CDR1 LGHNA, CDR2 YNFKEQ. Trimming took 0 bases from V and 1 from J, leaving 12 bases between them.

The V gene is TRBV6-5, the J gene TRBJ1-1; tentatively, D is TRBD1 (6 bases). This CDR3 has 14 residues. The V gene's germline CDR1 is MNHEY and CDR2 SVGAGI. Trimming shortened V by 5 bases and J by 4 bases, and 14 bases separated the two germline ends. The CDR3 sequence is CASSNRESGTEAFF. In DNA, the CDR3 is TGTGCCAGCAGTAACAGGGAGTCGGGCACTGAAGCTTTCTTT.

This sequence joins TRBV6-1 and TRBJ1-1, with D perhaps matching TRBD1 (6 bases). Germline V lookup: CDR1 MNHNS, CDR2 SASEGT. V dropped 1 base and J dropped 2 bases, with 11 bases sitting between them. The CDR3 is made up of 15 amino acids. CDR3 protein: CASSEDFRGNTEAFF. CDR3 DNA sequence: TGTGCCAGCAGTGAAGATTTCAGGGGAAACACTGAAGCTTTCTTT.

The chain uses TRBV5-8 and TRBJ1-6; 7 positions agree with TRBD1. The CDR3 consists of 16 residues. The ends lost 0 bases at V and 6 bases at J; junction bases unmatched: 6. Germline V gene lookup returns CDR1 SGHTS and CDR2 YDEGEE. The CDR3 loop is CASSLGTNRGNSPLHF. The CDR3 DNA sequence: TGTGCCAGCAGCTTGGGGACAAACAGGGGTAATTCACCCCTCCACTTT.

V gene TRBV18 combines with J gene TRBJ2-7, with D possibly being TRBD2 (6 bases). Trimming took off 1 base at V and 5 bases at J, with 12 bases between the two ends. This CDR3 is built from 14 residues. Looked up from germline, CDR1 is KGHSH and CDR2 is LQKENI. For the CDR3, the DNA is TGTGCCAGCTCACCACTCTGGAGGGCCGACGAGCAGTACTTC. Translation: CASSPLWRADEQYF.

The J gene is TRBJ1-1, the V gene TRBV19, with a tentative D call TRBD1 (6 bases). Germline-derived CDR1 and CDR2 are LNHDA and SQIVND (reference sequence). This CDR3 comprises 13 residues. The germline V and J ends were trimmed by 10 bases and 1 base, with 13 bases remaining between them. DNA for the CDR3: TGTGCCATCTCGACAGGAGGGAACACTGAAGCTTTCTTT. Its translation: CAISTGGNTEAFF.

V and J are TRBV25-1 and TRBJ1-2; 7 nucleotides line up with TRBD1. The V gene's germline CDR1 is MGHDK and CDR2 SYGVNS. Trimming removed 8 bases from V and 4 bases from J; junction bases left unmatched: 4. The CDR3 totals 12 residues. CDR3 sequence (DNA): TGTGCCAGCGGGACAGCCTTCTATGGCTACACCTTC. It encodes CASGTAFYGYTF.

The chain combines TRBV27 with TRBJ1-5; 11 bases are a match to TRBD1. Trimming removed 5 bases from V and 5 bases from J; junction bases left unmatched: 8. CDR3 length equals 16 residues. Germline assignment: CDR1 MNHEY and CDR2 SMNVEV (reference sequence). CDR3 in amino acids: CASSPRTGGWDQPQHF. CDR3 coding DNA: TGTGCCAGCAGTCCGAGGACAGGGGGCTGGGATCAGCCCCAGCATTTT.

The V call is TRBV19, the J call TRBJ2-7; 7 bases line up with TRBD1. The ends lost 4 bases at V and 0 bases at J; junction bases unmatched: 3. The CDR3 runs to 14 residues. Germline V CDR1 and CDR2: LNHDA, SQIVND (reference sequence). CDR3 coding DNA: TGTGCCAGTAGTAGCAGGACAGGCTCCTACGAGCAGTACTTC. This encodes CASSSRTGSYEQYF.

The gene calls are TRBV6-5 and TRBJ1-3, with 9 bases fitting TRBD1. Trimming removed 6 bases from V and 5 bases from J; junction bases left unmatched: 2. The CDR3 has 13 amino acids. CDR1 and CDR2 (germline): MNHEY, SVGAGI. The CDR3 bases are TGTGCCAGCAGGGGACAGGGAAGAAACACCATATATTTT. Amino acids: CASRGQGRNTIYF.

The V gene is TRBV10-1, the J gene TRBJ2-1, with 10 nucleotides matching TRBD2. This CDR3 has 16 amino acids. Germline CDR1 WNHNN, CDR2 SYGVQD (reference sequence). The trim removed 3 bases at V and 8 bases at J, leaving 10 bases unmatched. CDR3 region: CASSDPIAGGIDEQFF. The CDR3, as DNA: TGCGCCAGCAGTGACCCCATAGCGGGAGGTATCGATGAGCAGTTCTTC.

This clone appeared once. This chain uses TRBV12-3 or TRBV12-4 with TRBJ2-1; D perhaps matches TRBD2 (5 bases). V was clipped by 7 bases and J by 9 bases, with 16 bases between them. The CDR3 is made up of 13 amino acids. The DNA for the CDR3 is TGTGCCAGCATTGGGAATTTTGGAGGTGAGCAGTTCTTC. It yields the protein CASIGNFGGEQFF.

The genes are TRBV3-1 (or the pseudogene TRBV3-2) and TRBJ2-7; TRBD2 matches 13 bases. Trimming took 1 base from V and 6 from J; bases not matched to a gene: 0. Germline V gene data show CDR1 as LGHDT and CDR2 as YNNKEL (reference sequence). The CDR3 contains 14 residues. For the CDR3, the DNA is TGTGCCAGCAGCCAAGGGACTAGCGGGAGCGAGCAGTACTTC. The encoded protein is CASSQGTSGSEQYF.

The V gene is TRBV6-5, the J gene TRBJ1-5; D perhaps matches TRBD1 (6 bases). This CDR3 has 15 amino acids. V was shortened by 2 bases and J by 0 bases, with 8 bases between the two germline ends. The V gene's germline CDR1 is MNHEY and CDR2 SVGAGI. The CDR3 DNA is TGTGCCAGCAGTTACCTCAGGGGTAGCAATCAGCCCCAGCATTTT. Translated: CASSYLRGSNQPQHF.

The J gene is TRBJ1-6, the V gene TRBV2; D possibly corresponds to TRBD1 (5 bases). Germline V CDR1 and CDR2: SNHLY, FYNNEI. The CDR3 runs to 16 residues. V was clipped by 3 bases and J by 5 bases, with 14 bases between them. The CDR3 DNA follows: TGTGCCAGCAGTGACGACAGTACCATTAATAATTCACCCCTCCACTTT. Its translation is CASSDDSTINNSPLHF.

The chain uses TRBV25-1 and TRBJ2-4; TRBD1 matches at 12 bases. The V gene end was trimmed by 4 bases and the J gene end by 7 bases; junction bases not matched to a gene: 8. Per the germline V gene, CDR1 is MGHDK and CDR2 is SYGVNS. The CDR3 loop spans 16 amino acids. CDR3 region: CASSVFTGTGGNIQYF. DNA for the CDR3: TGTGCCAGCAGTGTATTTACCGGGACAGGGGGCAACATTCAGTACTTC.

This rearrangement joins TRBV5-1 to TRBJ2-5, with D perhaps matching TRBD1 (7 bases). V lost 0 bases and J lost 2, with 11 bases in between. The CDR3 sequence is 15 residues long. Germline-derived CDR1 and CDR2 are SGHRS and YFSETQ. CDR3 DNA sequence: TGCGCCAGCAGCTTGGGCCAGGGGGGTCAAGAGACCCAGTACTTC. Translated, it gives CASSLGQGGQETQYF.

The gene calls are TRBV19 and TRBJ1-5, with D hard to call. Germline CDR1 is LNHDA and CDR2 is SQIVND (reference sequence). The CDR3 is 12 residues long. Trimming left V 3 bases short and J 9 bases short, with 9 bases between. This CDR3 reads CASSIERAPQHF. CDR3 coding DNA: TGTGCCAGTAGTATCGAGAGGGCGCCCCAGCATTTT.

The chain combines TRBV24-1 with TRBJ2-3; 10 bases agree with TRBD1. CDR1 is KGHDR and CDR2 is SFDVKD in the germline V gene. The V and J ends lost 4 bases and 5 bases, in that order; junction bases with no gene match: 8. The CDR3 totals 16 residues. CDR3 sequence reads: CATSDDRTGGLDTQYF. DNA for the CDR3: TGTGCCACCAGTGACGATCGGACAGGGGGTTTAGATACGCAGTATTTT.

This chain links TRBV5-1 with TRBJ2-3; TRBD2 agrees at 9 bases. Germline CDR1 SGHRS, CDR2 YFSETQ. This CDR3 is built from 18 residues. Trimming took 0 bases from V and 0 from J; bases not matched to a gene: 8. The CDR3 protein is CASSLAAGGRTSTDTQYF. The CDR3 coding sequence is TGCGCCAGCAGCTTGGCGGCGGGAGGGCGGACTAGCACAGATACGCAGTATTTT.

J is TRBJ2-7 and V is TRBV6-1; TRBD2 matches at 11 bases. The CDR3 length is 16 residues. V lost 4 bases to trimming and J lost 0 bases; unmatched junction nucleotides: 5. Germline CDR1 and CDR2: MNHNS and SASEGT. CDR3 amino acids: CASSVTTSGSSYEQYF. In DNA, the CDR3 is TGTGCCAGCAGTGTGACTACTAGCGGGAGCTCCTACGAGCAGTACTTC.

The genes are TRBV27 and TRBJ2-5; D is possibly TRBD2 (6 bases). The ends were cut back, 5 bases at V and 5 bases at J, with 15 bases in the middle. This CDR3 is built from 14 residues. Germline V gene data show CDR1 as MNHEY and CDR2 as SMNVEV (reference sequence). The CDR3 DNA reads TGTGCCAGCAGTCGCGGGACGGCGGGGGAGACCCAGTACTTC. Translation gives CASSRGTAGETQYF.

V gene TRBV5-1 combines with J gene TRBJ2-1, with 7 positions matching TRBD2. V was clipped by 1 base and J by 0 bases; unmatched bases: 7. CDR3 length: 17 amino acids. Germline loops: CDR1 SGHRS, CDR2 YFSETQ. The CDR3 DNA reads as TGCGCCAGCAGCTTGCTGCCTAGCGGTTCCTCCTACAATGAGCAGTTCTTC. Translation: CASSLLPSGSSYNEQFF.

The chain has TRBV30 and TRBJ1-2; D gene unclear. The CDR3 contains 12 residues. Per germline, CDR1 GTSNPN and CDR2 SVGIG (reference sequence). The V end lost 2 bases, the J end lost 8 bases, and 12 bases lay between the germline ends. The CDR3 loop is CAWSWGGRGYTF. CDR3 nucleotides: TGTGCCTGGAGTTGGGGAGGGCGCGGCTACACCTTC.

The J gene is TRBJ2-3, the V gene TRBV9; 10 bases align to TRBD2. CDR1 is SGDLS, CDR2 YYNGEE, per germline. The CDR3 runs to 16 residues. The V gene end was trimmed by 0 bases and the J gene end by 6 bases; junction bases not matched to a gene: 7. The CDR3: CASSVEAGGPSDTQYF. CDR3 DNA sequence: TGTGCCAGCAGCGTAGAAGCGGGAGGGCCTTCCGATACGCAGTATTTT.

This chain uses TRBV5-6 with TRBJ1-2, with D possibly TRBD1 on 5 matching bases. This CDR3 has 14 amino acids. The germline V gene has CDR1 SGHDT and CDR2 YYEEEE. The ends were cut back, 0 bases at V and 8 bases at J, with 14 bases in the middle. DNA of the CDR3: TGTGCCAGCAGCTTGGGACAGCCGGCCGGCGGCTACACCTTC. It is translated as CASSLGQPAGGYTF.

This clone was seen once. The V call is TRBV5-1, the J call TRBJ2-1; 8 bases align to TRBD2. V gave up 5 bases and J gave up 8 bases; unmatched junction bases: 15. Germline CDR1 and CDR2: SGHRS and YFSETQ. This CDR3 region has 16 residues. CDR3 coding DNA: TGCGCCAGCAGTCTCTCCCCGGCGGGAGGAATGGATGAGCAGTTCTTC. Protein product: CASSLSPAGGMDEQFF.

CDR3 protein: CASSVGHQLSTDTQYF. In DNA, the CDR3 is TGTGCCAGCAGCGTAGGCCACCAACTTAGCACAGATACGCAGTATTTT. The chain links TRBV9 to TRBJ2-3, with D hard to call. The V end was cut by 0 bases, the J end by 0 bases, with 11 bases between. CDR1 and CDR2 from the germline V gene are SGDLS and YYNGEE. This CDR3 is built from 16 residues. Variable domain in full (rest from reference TRBV9 and TRBJ2-3): DSGVTQTPKHLITATGQRVTLRCSPRSGDLSVYWYQQSLDQGLQFLIQYYNGEERAKGNILERFSAQQFPDLHSELNLSSLELGDSALYFCASSVGHQLSTDTQYFGPGTRLTVL.

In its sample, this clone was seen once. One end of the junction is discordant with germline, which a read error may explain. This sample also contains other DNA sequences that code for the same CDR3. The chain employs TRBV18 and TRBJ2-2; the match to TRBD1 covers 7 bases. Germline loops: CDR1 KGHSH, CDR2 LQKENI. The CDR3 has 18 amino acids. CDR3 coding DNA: TGTGCTAGCTCACCATTTTTTCCGACAGGGATAAACACCGGGGAGCTGTTTTTT. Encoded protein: CASSPFFPTGINTGELFF.

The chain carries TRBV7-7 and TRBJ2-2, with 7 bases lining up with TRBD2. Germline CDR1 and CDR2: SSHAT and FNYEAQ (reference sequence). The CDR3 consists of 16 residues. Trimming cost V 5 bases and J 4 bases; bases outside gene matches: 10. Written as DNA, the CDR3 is TGTGCCAGCAGCGCTACGCCGGGGGGAGGCACCGGGGAGCTGTTTTTT. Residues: CASSATPGGGTGELFF. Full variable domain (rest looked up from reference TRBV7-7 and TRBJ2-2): GAGVSQSPRYKVTKRGQDVTLRCDPISSHATLYWYQQALGQGPEFLTYFNYEAQPDKSGLPSDRFSAERPEGSISTLTIQRTEQRDSAMYRCASSATPGGGTGELFFGEGSRLTVL.